The 4 T cell receptor beta chains in this list originate from one sample, sequenced in a study of glioma-infiltrating T cells after dendritic cell vaccination. Time point defined: after dendritic cell vaccination, including at tumor progression/relapse. Some clones are missing from TCRdb's copy, which holds only in-frame ones; the method was immunoSEQ multiplex PCR. Here the sample spans 90,000 to 140,000 clones, about 90% being singletons. The sample consisted of blood, taken after dendritic cell vaccination. All receptors derive from a human donor with glioblastoma.

The chain links TRBV6-1 to TRBJ1-4; 7 bases are shared with TRBD1. This CDR3 has 13 amino acids. Germline CDR1 MNHNS, CDR2 SASEGT. After removal of 3 bases from V and 7 bases from J, the junction contained 2 bases not matched to a gene. The CDR3 DNA reads TGTGCCAGCAGTGAGCAGGGGGGTGAAAAACTGTTTTTT. Its translation: CASSEQGGEKLFF.

The CDR3 bases are TGCGCCAGCAGCCAAGGAGTCGACTACGAGCAGTACTTC. Translated, it gives CASSQGVDYEQYF. J is TRBJ2-7 and V is TRBV4-1, with D uncertain. Trimming took off 1 base at V and 3 bases at J, with 7 bases between the two ends. This CDR3 region has 13 residues. The germline CDR1 and CDR2 sequences are MGHRA and YSYEKL.

This sequence joins TRBV10-3 and TRBJ2-7; D perhaps matches TRBD1 (6 bases). V lost 5 bases, J lost 7 bases, and 15 bases lay in between. Germline CDR1 is ENHRY and CDR2 is SYGVKD. CDR3 length: 13 residues. CDR3 DNA sequence: TGTGCCATCAGTAAGGACAGCGGCGGGGAGCAGTACTTC. Its translation: CAISKDSGGEQYF.

The chain uses TRBV5-1 and TRBJ2-5; 7 bases line up with TRBD1. Trimming cost V 4 bases and J 1 base; bases outside gene matches: 10. This CDR3 region has 16 residues. The V gene's germline CDR1 is SGHRS and CDR2 YFSETQ. CDR3 amino acids: CASSLYRGTIQETQYF. The CDR3 region has the DNA TGCGCCAGCAGCCTCTACAGGGGAACTATCCAAGAGACCCAGTACTTC. Filled out from reference TRBV5-1 and TRBJ2-5, the complete variable domain reads KAGVTQTPRYLIKTRGQQVTLSCSPISGHRSVSWYQQTPGQGLQFLFEYFSETQRNKGNFPGRFSGRQFSNSRSEMNVSTLELGDSALYLCASSLYRGTIQETQYFGPGTRLLVL.